The clone carrying this T cell receptor (beta chain) was seen at least ten times. Its specificity is unknown. The source of the sample is a study of human T cells and chemical hapten exposure. Study findings and constraints: In the PT1 data, expanded TCR counts showed a positive correlation with patch test score. Clustering by CDR3 similarity yielded significantly more large clusters from expanded TCRs than controls.

TCRdb re-derived calls from the RACE reads in MiXCR, one entry per CDR3 protein. The data show roughly 360,000 distinct CDR3 sequences, around 5% seen once. Indicated time point: patch test 1, 2 weeks after DPC sensitization. Treatment given: therapeutic diphenylcyclopropenone sensitization with weekly scalp DPC. Alopecia patients deemed DPC-suitable, aged 18 to 70, excluding pregnancy. V was shortened by 4 bases and J by 4 bases, with 13 bases between the two germline ends. Germline CDR1 reads MDHEN; CDR2 reads SYDVKM. The CDR3 consists of 14 residues. The chain combines TRBV28 with TRBJ2-5; possible D gene TRBD2, 6 bases. The sample consisted of whole blood, taken in connection with sensitization to the hapten diphenylcyclopropenone (DPC). This receptor was taken from a woman aged 45-60 years with alopecia areata. Some clones in this sample may be carry-over from other donors' samples. The CDR3 DNA reads TGTGCCAGCAGTTACGGGAGAAATGGAGAGACCCAGTACTTC. As protein: CASSYGRNGETQYF.